The text below deals with one T cell receptor (beta chain). The antigen remains unidentified. The entry originates in a study of T-cell reconstitution after alpha-beta-depleted transplantation in children. Study-wide results and limits: At one year after transplant, newly produced T cells mostly accounted for T-cell counts and diversity. For some patients, TCRbeta diversity was high at day 60 because of recipient T cells and thymic progenitors that survived.

Unique molecular identifiers were built into the TCRbeta library. TCRdb recomputed calls from the PCR reads with MiXCR, one row per CDR3 protein. The profile shows 450,000 to 700,000 distinct CDR3 sequences, 25% to 30% of them singletons. V dropped 4 bases and J dropped 1; count of bases not matched to a gene: 5. Germline lookup yields CDR1 SGHRS and CDR2 YFSETQ. This CDR3 has 15 amino acids. This sequence joins TRBV5-1 and TRBJ2-3, with 8 nucleotides matching TRBD1. This TCR came from a boy under two years old with Wiskott-Aldrich syndrome, due to receive a stem cell transplant. The sample consisted of PBMCs, taken before TCRalphabeta/CD19-depleted stem cell transplant. The CDR3 is CASSVGQGRTDTQYF. CDR3 bases: TGCGCCAGCAGCGTAGGACAGGGCCGCACAGATACGCAGTATTTT.